This T cell receptor beta chain derives from a study of blood T cells in healthy people across ages. The length of the CDR3 is 13 residues. CDR1 and CDR2 (germline): SSHAT, FNYEAQ (reference sequence). Combining a sample-barcoded 5' primer with a J-beta primer mix, a second PCR ran for about 7 to 12 cycles. MiXCR, run by TCRdb on the 5' RACE reads, gives a single entry per CDR3 protein. This table has approximately 960,000 distinct CDR3 sequences, 25% to 35% appearing once. This clonotype has a handful of counts. The junction departs from germline at one end; a sequencing error may be responsible. The sample was also reused in another study, on T cells of mothers and their children. From that second work: The study obtained over 8 million TCR beta CDR3 reads per mother and about 3 million per child.

The chain links TRBV7-7 to TRBJ2-5; possibly TRBD2 for D (7 bases). Sample: blood. The receptor's source is a woman in her 40s in good health. This CDR3 is CASSSKGGETQYF. In DNA form, the CDR3 reads TGTGCTAGCAGCTCCAAGGGGGGGGAGACCCAGTACTTC.